The 2 T cell receptor beta chains below come from one sample, sequenced in a study of blood T cell repertoires in COVID-19 (dated by TCRdb to the early 2020s). Library preparation employed the immunoSEQ multiplex PCR assay. Not all clones reach the TCRdb copy of this immuneACCESS table, which keeps in-frame sequences only. Checked studies attribute under half of the gap to unresolved V genes and leave the rest unexplained. This sample gives 95,000 or so clones in total; more than 80% of them show up just once. Clones ranked in the top ten supply around 5% of the sample. Sequenced sample: peripheral blood. The receptor set was obtained from a man older than 75 with COVID-19, enrolled during active disease.

On this clone itself: This clone may be a read error of a much larger clone one base away. V and J are TRBV3-1 (or the pseudogene TRBV3-2) and TRBJ2-7; the match to TRBD1 covers 7 bases. The CDR3 length is 12 residues. Germline V CDR1 and CDR2: LGHDT, YNNKEL (reference sequence). J lost 3 bases, V lost 4 bases, and 0 bases had no gene match. The CDR3 loop reads CASSRTGYEQYF. As DNA, the CDR3 is TGTGCCAGCAGCCGGACAGGCTACGAGCAGTACTTC.

The chain joins TRBV5-8 to TRBJ2-5; TRBD2 agrees at 15 bases. V was pared by 4 bases and J by 1 base, with 8 bases of the junction left unmatched. The CDR3 is 18 amino acids. Per the germline V gene, CDR1 is SGHTS and CDR2 is YDEGEE. The CDR3 DNA sequence: TGTGCCAGCAGCCCGGGGACTAGCGGGGGGCTGGGCCAAGAGACCCAGTACTTC. Translated, it gives CASSPGTSGGLGQETQYF. The full variable domain, completed using reference TRBV5-8 and TRBJ2-5, is EAGVTQSPTHLIKTRGQQATLRCSPISGHTSVYWYQQALGLGLQFLLWYDEGEERNRGNFPPRFSGRQFPNYSSELNVNALELEDSALYLCASSPGTSGGLGQETQYFGPGTRLLVL.